This is a list of T cell receptor beta chains from one sample in a study of cytotoxic CD8 clonotypes in ibrutinib-treated CLL. Profiled with immunoSEQ multiplex PCR; TCRdb holds only in-frame clones, not every one. The table shows some 200,000 clones, with 60% to 80% occurring only once. This material consisted of PBMCs, taken after 12 months of ibrutinib treatment. These TCRs come from a human donor with chronic lymphocytic leukemia. The CDR3 runs from the conserved cysteine through the conserved F or W. A D gene is named only where the DNA matches it firmly. A row's size may be missing; if present it is once, few, many or a size class.

v_call: TRBV2
cdr3_length: 14
clone_size: NA
d_call: NA
j_call: TRBJ2-1
cdr3_nt: TGTGCCAGCAGTGAACAAGGGGCGTACAATGAGCAGTTCTTC
cdr3_aa: CASSEQGAYNEQFF

v_call: TRBV28
cdr3_length: 14
clone_size: few
d_call: NA
j_call: TRBJ1-2
cdr3_nt: TGTGCCAGCATAAAGGGAGGGAGTAACTATGGCTACACCTTC
cdr3_aa: CASIKGGSNYGYTF

v_call: TRBV5-6
cdr3_length: 17
clone_size: NA
d_call: TRBD2
j_call: TRBJ2-1
cdr3_nt: TGTGCCAGCAGCTCAAAGACCGGACTAGCTATGTACAATGAGCAGTTCTTC
cdr3_aa: CASSSKTGLAMYNEQFF

v_call: TRBV18
cdr3_length: 13
clone_size: NA
d_call: NA
j_call: TRBJ2-5
cdr3_nt: TGTGCCAGCTCACTAGGAGGGCAAGAGACCCAGTACTTC
cdr3_aa: CASSLGGQETQYF

v_call: TRBV7-8
cdr3_length: 16
clone_size: few
d_call: TRBD1
j_call: TRBJ1-5
cdr3_nt: TGTGCCAGCAGCCGTTCGGGACAGGGTGGCGCACAGCCCCAGCATTTT
cdr3_aa: CASSRSGQGGAQPQHF

v_call: TRBV10-3
cdr3_length: 15
clone_size: NA
d_call: TRBD1
j_call: TRBJ2-5
cdr3_nt: TGTGCCATCAGTGAAGGACAGGGGATTCAAGAGACCCAGTACTTC
cdr3_aa: CAISEGQGIQETQYF

v_call: TRBV4-2
cdr3_length: 13
clone_size: NA
d_call: NA
j_call: TRBJ2-3
cdr3_nt: TGTGCCAGCGGGAGCCCCGCGATGGATACGCAGTATTTT
cdr3_aa: CASGSPAMDTQYF

v_call: TRBV11-2
cdr3_length: 14
clone_size: NA
d_call: TRBD1
j_call: TRBJ1-1
cdr3_nt: TGTGCCAGCAGCCCACCGGGACAGTTGATTAGTGCTTTCTTT
cdr3_aa: CASSPPGQLISAFF

v_call: TRBV7-8
cdr3_length: 15
clone_size: NA
d_call: TRBD2
j_call: TRBJ2-3
cdr3_nt: TGTGCCAGCAGCTTATCGGGGGGAACAACAGATACGCAGTATTTT
cdr3_aa: CASSLSGGTTDTQYF

v_call: TRBV7-9
cdr3_length: 14
clone_size: NA
d_call: TRBD1
j_call: TRBJ1-2
cdr3_nt: TGTGCCAGCGCCCCGGGACAGCAAAACTATGGCTACACCTTC
cdr3_aa: CASAPGQQNYGYTF

v_call: TRBV5-4
cdr3_length: 17
clone_size: NA
d_call: TRBD1
j_call: TRBJ1-6
cdr3_nt: TGTGCCAGCAGCCCCCGGTTACAGGGGTCCGCGGATTCACCCCTCCACTTT
cdr3_aa: CASSPRLQGSADSPLHF

v_call: TRBV5-1
cdr3_length: 14
clone_size: NA
d_call: TRBD1
j_call: TRBJ2-3
cdr3_nt: TGCGCCAGCAGCTTGTCACAGGGGACAGATACGCAGTATTTT
cdr3_aa: CASSLSQGTDTQYF

v_call: TRBV2
cdr3_length: 17
clone_size: NA
d_call: NA
j_call: TRBJ2-1
cdr3_nt: TGTGCCAGCAGTGAACCGACGAAGTGGGTATCCTACAATGAGCAGTTCTTC
cdr3_aa: CASSEPTKWVSYNEQFF

v_call: TRBV6-5
cdr3_length: 15
clone_size: NA
d_call: TRBD2
j_call: TRBJ2-5
cdr3_nt: TGTGCCAGCAGTTCCGGAGCGGGAGGGGATGAGACCCAGTACTTC
cdr3_aa: CASSSGAGGDETQYF

v_call: TRBV10-2
cdr3_length: 16
clone_size: NA
d_call: NA
j_call: TRBJ1-1
cdr3_nt: TGCGCCAGCAGTGAGTTTTTTCCGGGGGGCTTCACTGAAGCTTTCTTT
cdr3_aa: CASSEFFPGGFTEAFF

v_call: TRBV6-1
cdr3_length: 14
clone_size: NA
d_call: TRBD1
j_call: TRBJ1-1
cdr3_nt: TGTGCCAGCAGTAAAGACAGGGTAAACACTGAAGCTTTCTTT
cdr3_aa: CASSKDRVNTEAFF

v_call: TRBV7-9
cdr3_length: 15
clone_size: NA
d_call: NA
j_call: TRBJ2-7
cdr3_nt: TGTGCCAGCAGCTCCCCGGACAGAATGACCTACGAGCAGTACTTC
cdr3_aa: CASSSPDRMTYEQYF

v_call: TRBV28
cdr3_length: 10
clone_size: NA
d_call: NA
j_call: TRBJ2-7
cdr3_nt: TGTGCCAGCAGTTTAGAATGCCGGTACTTC
cdr3_aa: CASSLECRYF

v_call: TRBV5-6
cdr3_length: 17
clone_size: NA
d_call: NA
j_call: TRBJ1-3
cdr3_nt: TGTGCCAGCAGCTTGGTGGCAGGGTTGTGGACTGGAAACACCATATATTTT
cdr3_aa: CASSLVAGLWTGNTIYF

v_call: TRBV5-1
cdr3_length: 12
clone_size: few
d_call: NA
j_call: TRBJ1-2
cdr3_nt: TGCGCCAGCAGCTCGGACGGGGATGGCTACACCTTC
cdr3_aa: CASSSDGDGYTF

v_call: TRBV27
cdr3_length: 16
clone_size: NA
d_call: NA
j_call: TRBJ2-3
cdr3_nt: TGTGCCAGCAGTCCCCGACCCCTCCGGGGGCAAGATACGCAGTATTTT
cdr3_aa: CASSPRPLRGQDTQYF

v_call: TRBV19
cdr3_length: 15
clone_size: once
d_call: TRBD2
j_call: TRBJ2-5
cdr3_nt: TGTGCCAGTAGTATAACTAGCGGGGACCAAGAGACCCAGTACTTC
cdr3_aa: CASSITSGDQETQYF

v_call: TRBV9
cdr3_length: 18
clone_size: NA
d_call: NA
j_call: TRBJ2-6
cdr3_nt: TGTGCCAGCAGCATTGGGGGGATTAGGTCATCTGGGGCCAACGTCCTGACTTTC
cdr3_aa: CASSIGGIRSSGANVLTF

v_call: TRBV4-1
cdr3_length: 13
clone_size: NA
d_call: NA
j_call: TRBJ1-2
cdr3_nt: TGCGCCAGCAGCCACCCTCGGGCGGCGGGCTACACCTTC
cdr3_aa: CASSHPRAAGYTF

v_call: TRBV6-5
cdr3_length: 16
clone_size: NA
d_call: TRBD1
j_call: TRBJ1-1
cdr3_nt: TGTGCCAGCAGTTACGCAGGGGGCGCGAGTAGCACTGAAGCTTTCTTT
cdr3_aa: CASSYAGGASSTEAFF

v_call: TRBV18
cdr3_length: 15
clone_size: NA
d_call: TRBD1
j_call: TRBJ2-7
cdr3_nt: TGTGCCAGCTCACCCGCGGCAGGGGGAGAGTACGAGCAGTACTTC
cdr3_aa: CASSPAAGGEYEQYF

v_call: TRBV18
cdr3_length: 14
clone_size: NA
d_call: NA
j_call: TRBJ2-2
cdr3_nt: TGTGCCAGCGGAATGGGACAGAACACCGGGGAGCTGTTTTTT
cdr3_aa: CASGMGQNTGELFF

v_call: TRBV11-2
cdr3_length: 15
clone_size: NA
d_call: TRBD1
j_call: TRBJ1-2
cdr3_nt: TGTGCCAGCAGCTCAGGACAGGGGGCTTTCTATGGCTACACCTTC
cdr3_aa: CASSSGQGAFYGYTF

v_call: TRBV2
cdr3_length: 16
clone_size: NA
d_call: TRBD1
j_call: TRBJ1-2
cdr3_nt: TGTGCCAGCAATCCAGACAGGGTTATTGGTAACTATGGCTACACCTTC
cdr3_aa: CASNPDRVIGNYGYTF

v_call: TRBV28
cdr3_length: 14
clone_size: NA
d_call: NA
j_call: TRBJ1-1
cdr3_nt: TGTGCCAGCAGTTTGGGGGGCAAGGTGACTGAAGCTTTCTTT
cdr3_aa: CASSLGGKVTEAFF

v_call: TRBV6-5
cdr3_length: 15
clone_size: NA
d_call: TRBD2
j_call: TRBJ2-5
cdr3_nt: TGTGCCAGCAGTTACGGTCGGGAGGCCCAAGAGACCCAGTACTTC
cdr3_aa: CASSYGREAQETQYF

v_call: TRBV7-6
cdr3_length: 14
clone_size: NA
d_call: NA
j_call: TRBJ2-3
cdr3_nt: TGTGCCAGCAGCTTAGGCCCTACGGTAGATACGCAGTATTTT
cdr3_aa: CASSLGPTVDTQYF

v_call: TRBV29-1
cdr3_length: 15
clone_size: NA
d_call: NA
j_call: TRBJ1-5
cdr3_nt: TGCAGCGCCACGACGGCGGGGGCGGGCAATCAGCCCCAGCATTTT
cdr3_aa: CSATTAGAGNQPQHF

v_call: TRBV7-2
cdr3_length: 15
clone_size: NA
d_call: TRBD2
j_call: TRBJ2-5
cdr3_nt: TGTGCCAGCAGCTGGATAGCGGGGGGACAAGAGACCCAGTACTTC
cdr3_aa: CASSWIAGGQETQYF

v_call: TRBV19
cdr3_length: 13
clone_size: many
d_call: TRBD2
j_call: TRBJ2-7
cdr3_nt: TGTGCCAGTAGTATTGGGGAGGGCTACGAGCAGTACTTC
cdr3_aa: CASSIGEGYEQYF

v_call: TRBV18
cdr3_length: 18
clone_size: NA
d_call: TRBD1
j_call: TRBJ1-2
cdr3_nt: TGTGCCAGCTCACCACGGATAGGTCCGTTTAAAGGGGGCGATGGCTACACCTTC
cdr3_aa: CASSPRIGPFKGGDGYTF

v_call: TRBV7-9
cdr3_length: 15
clone_size: NA
d_call: NA
j_call: TRBJ1-1
cdr3_nt: TGTGCCAGCAGCTCCCAACCCCTGGCGAACACTGAAGCTTTCTTT
cdr3_aa: CASSSQPLANTEAFF

v_call: TRBV4-1
cdr3_length: 13
clone_size: NA
d_call: NA
j_call: TRBJ1-4
cdr3_nt: TGCGCCAGCAGCCAATGGGAAAATGAAAAACTGTTTTTT
cdr3_aa: CASSQWENEKLFF

v_call: TRBV5-1
cdr3_length: 16
clone_size: NA
d_call: TRBD1
j_call: TRBJ2-1
cdr3_nt: TGCGCCAGCAGCTTGGACGTAGGGACAGGCGGCAATGAGCAGTTCTTC
cdr3_aa: CASSLDVGTGGNEQFF

v_call: TRBV27
cdr3_length: 14
clone_size: NA
d_call: NA
j_call: TRBJ2-7
cdr3_nt: TGTGCCAGCAGGCTACGGGGCGGAGCCTACGAGCAGTACTTC
cdr3_aa: CASRLRGGAYEQYF

v_call: TRBV12-5
cdr3_length: 15
clone_size: NA
d_call: NA
j_call: TRBJ2-5
cdr3_nt: TGTGCTAGTGGTTTGTTAGGGTCGGCCCAAGAGACCCAGTACTTC
cdr3_aa: CASGLLGSAQETQYF